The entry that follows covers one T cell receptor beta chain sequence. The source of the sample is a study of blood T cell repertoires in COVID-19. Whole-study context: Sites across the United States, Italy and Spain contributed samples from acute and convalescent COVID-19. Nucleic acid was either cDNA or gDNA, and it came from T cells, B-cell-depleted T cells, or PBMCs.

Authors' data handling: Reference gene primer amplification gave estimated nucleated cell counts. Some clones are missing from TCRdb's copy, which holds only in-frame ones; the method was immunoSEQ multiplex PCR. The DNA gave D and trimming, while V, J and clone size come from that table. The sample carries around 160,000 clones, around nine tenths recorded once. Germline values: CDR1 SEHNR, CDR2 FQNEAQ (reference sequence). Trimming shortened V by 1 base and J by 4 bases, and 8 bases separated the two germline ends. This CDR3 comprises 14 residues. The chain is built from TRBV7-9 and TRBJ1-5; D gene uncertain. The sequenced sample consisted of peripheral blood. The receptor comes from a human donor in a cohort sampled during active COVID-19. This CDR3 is CASSLGPGNQPQHF. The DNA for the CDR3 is TGTGCCAGCAGCTTAGGACCAGGAAATCAGCCCCAGCATTTT.